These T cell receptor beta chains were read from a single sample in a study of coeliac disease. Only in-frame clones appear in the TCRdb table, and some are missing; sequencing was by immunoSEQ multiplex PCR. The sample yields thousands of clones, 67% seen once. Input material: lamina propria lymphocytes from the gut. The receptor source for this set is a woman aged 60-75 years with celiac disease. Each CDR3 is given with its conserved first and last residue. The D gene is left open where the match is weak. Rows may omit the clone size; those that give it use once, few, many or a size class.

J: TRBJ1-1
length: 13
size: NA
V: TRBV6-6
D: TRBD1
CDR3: CASTPQGTTEAFF
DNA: TGTGCCAGCACCCCACAGGGGACCACTGAAGCTTTCTTT

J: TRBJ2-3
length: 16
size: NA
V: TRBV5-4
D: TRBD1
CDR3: CASSGTTGAPADTQYF
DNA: TGTGCCAGCAGCGGAACGACAGGGGCCCCCGCAGATACGCAGTATTTT

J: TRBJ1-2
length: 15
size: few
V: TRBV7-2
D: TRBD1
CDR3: CASSLRTGDVYGYTF
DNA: TGTGCCAGCAGCTTAAGGACAGGGGATGTCTATGGCTACACCTTC

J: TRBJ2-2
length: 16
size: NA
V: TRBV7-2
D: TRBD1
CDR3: CASSLFGQGAAGELFF
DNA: TGTGCCAGCAGCTTATTCGGACAGGGGGCCGCCGGGGAGCTGTTTTTT

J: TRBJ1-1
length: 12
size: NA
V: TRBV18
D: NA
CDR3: CASSPFDGEAFF
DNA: TGTGCCAGCTCACCCTTCGACGGGGAAGCTTTCTTT

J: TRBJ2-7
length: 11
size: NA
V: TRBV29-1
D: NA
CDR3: CSAERQNEQYF
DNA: TGCAGCGCCGAGAGACAGAACGAGCAGTACTTC

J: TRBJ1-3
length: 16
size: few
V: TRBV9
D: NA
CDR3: CASSVEVGLSGNTIYF
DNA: TGTGCCAGCAGCGTAGAGGTCGGACTTTCTGGAAACACCATATATTTT

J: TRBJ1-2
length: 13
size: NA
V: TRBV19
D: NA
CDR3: CASSGAANYGYTF
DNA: TGTGCCAGTAGTGGGGCAGCTAACTATGGCTACACCTTC

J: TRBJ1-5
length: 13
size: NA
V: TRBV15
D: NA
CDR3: CATSRGANQPQHF
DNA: TGTGCCACCAGCAGAGGCGCTAATCAGCCCCAGCATTTT

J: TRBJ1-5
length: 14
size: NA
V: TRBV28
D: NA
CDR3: CASSLGRVWQPQHF
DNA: TGTGCCAGCAGCCTCGGGCGGGTATGGCAGCCCCAGCATTTT

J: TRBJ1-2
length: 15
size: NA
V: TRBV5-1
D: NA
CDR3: CASSYSVDSLYGYTF
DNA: TGCGCCAGCAGCTACTCGGTGGACAGTCTATATGGCTACACCTTC

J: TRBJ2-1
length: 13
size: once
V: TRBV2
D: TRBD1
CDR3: CASRPDRYNEQFF
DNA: TGTGCCAGCAGGCCGGACAGGTACAATGAGCAGTTCTTC

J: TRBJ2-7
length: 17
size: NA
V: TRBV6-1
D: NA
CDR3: CASSERWGHTASYEQYF
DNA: TGTGCCAGCAGTGAAAGGTGGGGGCACACGGCATCCTACGAGCAGTACTTC

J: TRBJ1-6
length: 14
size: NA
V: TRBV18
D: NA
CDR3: CASSPQGLISPLHF
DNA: TGTGCCAGCTCACCACAGGGACTTATTTCACCCCTCCACTTT

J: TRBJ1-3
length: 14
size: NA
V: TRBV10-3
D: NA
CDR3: CASGVGNSGNTIYF
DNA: TGTGCCTCCGGGGTAGGGAATTCCGGAAACACCATATATTTT

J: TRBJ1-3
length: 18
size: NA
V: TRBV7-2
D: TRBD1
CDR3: CASSLLGQGLVSGNTIYF
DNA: TGTGCCAGCAGCTTATTGGGACAGGGTTTGGTCTCTGGAAACACCATATATTTT

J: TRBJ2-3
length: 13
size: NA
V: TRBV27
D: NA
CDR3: CASSLPLSLRQYF
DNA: TGTGCCAGCAGTTTACCGCTATCTTTGAGGCAGTATTTT

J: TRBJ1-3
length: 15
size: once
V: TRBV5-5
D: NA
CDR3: CASSSTAGTGNTIYF
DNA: TGTGCCAGCAGCTCGACCGCAGGTACCGGAAACACCATATATTTT

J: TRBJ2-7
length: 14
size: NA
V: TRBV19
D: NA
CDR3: CASRRAVQSYEQYF
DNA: TGTGCCAGTAGGAGGGCAGTGCAGAGTTACGAGCAGTACTTC

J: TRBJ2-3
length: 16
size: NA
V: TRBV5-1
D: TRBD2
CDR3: CASSLALAGKTDTQYF
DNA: TGCGCCAGCAGCTTGGCCCTAGCGGGAAAGACAGATACGCAGTATTTT

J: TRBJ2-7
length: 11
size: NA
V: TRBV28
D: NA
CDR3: CASSSEGVSWF
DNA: TGTGCCAGCAGCTCAGAGGGGGTTTCTTGGTTC

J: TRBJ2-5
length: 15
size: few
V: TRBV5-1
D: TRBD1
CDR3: CASSPGQHPGETQYF
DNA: TGCGCCAGCAGCCCGGGACAGCACCCGGGGGAGACCCAGTACTTC

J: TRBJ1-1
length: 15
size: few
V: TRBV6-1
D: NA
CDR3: CASSEQQGVNTEAFF
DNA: TGTGCCAGCAGTGAACAACAGGGAGTGAACACTGAAGCTTTCTTT

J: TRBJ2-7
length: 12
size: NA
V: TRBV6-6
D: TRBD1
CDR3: CAGGQGGGEQYF
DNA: TGTGCCGGGGGACAGGGGGGGGGCGAGCAGTACTTC

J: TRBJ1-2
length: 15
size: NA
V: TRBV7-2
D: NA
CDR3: CASTFSFRVHGGYTF
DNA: TGTGCCAGCACCTTCTCGTTCAGGGTTCATGGTGGCTACACCTTC

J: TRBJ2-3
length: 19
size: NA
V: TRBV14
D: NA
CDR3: CASSPPLWTGGVRTDTQYF
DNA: TGTGCCAGCAGCCCCCCGTTGTGGACCGGGGGAGTCCGCACAGATACGCAGTATTTT

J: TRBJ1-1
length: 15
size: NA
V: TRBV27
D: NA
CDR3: CASSPLAGMDTEAFF
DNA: TGTGCCAGCAGTCCCCTGGCGGGGATGGACACTGAAGCTTTCTTT

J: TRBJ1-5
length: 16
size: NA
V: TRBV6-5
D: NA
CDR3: CASSYDRKSSNQPQHF
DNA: TGTGCCAGCAGTTACGACAGGAAGAGTAGCAATCAGCCCCAGCATTTT